One and the same sample provided the 31 T cell receptor beta chains below, sequenced in a study of T cells in Graves' hyperthyroidism and ophthalmopathy (dated 2019 in TCRdb). The protocol used for the library was multiplex PCR. Sequencer: Illumina HiSeq 2000. Amplification of TCR beta CDR3 regions was carried out from RNA transcripts. The TCR CDR3 was subjected to a first round of RT-PCR using the HTBI primer set and the Qiagen OneStep RT-PCR kit. Through fastp at Q25 and MiXCR, TCRdb rebuilt clones from the public reads, retaining in-frame beta chains. Rows with one shared CDR3 protein collapse into an entry with the most common genes and DNA. In this sample the table shows roughly 500,000 distinct CDR3 sequences, roughly 46% of which occur a single time. Together, the top ten hold under 20% of the sample. The sequenced material came from peripheral blood or thyroid tissue (not recorded which). All receptors derive from an adult woman with Graves' disease, either hyperthyroidism or ophthalmopathy (not recorded which).

This chain joins TRBV5-1 and TRBJ2-6; 8 bases are a match to TRBD2. The CDR3 spans 20 residues. Trimming at V came to 4 bases and at J to 4 bases, leaving 19 bases not matched to a gene. Germline CDR1 and CDR2: SGHRS and YFSETQ. The CDR3 coding sequence is TGCGCCAGCAGCCCCGGGACTAGGCAATGGACTAGACCCGGGGCCAACGTCCTGACTTTC. This sequence encodes CASSPGTRQWTRPGANVLTF.

This clonotype has at least ten counts. This rearrangement joins TRBV3-1 to TRBJ1-1; D gene ambiguous. V lost 5 bases, J lost 1 base, and 8 bases lay in between. Per the germline V gene, CDR1 is LGHDT and CDR2 is YNNKEL (reference sequence). This CDR3 spans 13 amino acids. The CDR3 sequence is CASSAMANTEAFF. In DNA, the CDR3 is TGTGCCAGCAGCGCCATGGCGAACACTGAAGCTTTCTTT. Full variable domain (outside the CDR3, taken from reference TRBV3-1 and TRBJ1-1): DTAVSQTPKYLVTQMGNDKSIKCEQNLGHDTMYWYKQDSKKFLKIMFSYNNKELIINETVPNRFSPKSPDKAHLNLHINSLELGDSAVYFCASSAMANTEAFFGQGTRLTVV.

V and J are TRBV29-1 and TRBJ1-1; TRBD1 aligns across 7 bases. V was clipped by 6 bases and J by 3 bases; unmatched bases: 7. Germline V CDR1 and CDR2: SQVTM, ANQGSEA. CDR3 length: 13 amino acids. The CDR3 protein is CSVTNTGDTEAFF. Written as DNA, the CDR3 is TGCAGCGTCACCAATACAGGGGACACTGAAGCTTTCTTT.

This clonotype appeared a few times. The CDR3 is CASSVIAEGAGGYTF. For the CDR3, the DNA is TGTGCCAGCAGCGTAATCGCGGAGGGGGCTGGTGGCTACACCTTC. This rearrangement joins TRBV9 to TRBJ1-2, with 7 bases that match TRBD1. In germline, CDR1 is SGDLS, CDR2 YYNGEE. The V segment lost 1 base and the J segment 7 bases; nucleotides outside the gene matches: 10. This CDR3 is built from 15 residues.

This chain links TRBV6-5 with TRBJ1-1; D possibly corresponds to TRBD1 (5 bases). Germline assignment: CDR1 MNHEY and CDR2 SVGAGI. Trimming left V 0 bases short and J 1 base short, with 9 bases between. The CDR3 spans 15 residues. This CDR3 is CASSYSGEGNTEAFF. The CDR3 region has the DNA TGTGCCAGCAGTTACTCAGGGGAAGGGAACACTGAAGCTTTCTTT.

This clonotype occurred many times. The rearrangement joins TRBV5-1 to TRBJ2-7; D unresolved. The CDR3 sequence is 14 residues long. V lost 2 bases, J lost 0 bases, and 9 bases lay in between. CDR1 SGHRS and CDR2 YFSETQ come from the germline V gene. For the CDR3, the DNA is TGCGCCAGCAGCTTCGGCATTTCCTCCTACGAGCAGTACTTC. Its translation is CASSFGISSYEQYF.

The chain combines TRBV7-2 with TRBJ2-5, with a tentative D call TRBD2 (5 bases). The germline V gene encodes CDR1 SGHTA and CDR2 FQGNSA. This CDR3 has 14 residues. The V end lost 5 bases, the J end lost 9 bases, and 19 bases lay between the germline ends. DNA for the CDR3: TGTGCCAGCAGCCAAGACTTCGCGTGGGAGCCCCAGTACTTC. It specifies CASSQDFAWEPQYF.

This clonotype was seen more than once but under ten times. This chain connects TRBV10-3 to TRBJ1-5; D gene uncertain. V lost 10 bases and J 0 bases, leaving 25 bases between the germline ends. The CDR3 contains 18 residues. Germline CDR1 reads ENHRY; CDR2 reads SYGVKD. CDR3 region: CASSPPALGFGSNQPQHF. The CDR3 coding sequence is TGTGCCAGCTCACCACCGGCCTTGGGGTTCGGTAGCAATCAGCCCCAGCATTTT.

The chain joins TRBV7-8 to TRBJ1-6; D perhaps matches TRBD1 (6 bases). The CDR3 covers 14 residues. Per the germline V gene, CDR1 is SGHVS and CDR2 is FQNEAQ. Trimming removed 1 base at V and 13 bases at J, with 14 bases between. CDR3 DNA: TGTGCCAGCAGCTTAGTTGCGGGGGCCTCGCCCCTCCACTTT. Translation: CASSLVAGASPLHF.

This clonotype appeared once. The chain couples TRBV19 to TRBJ2-2; D unresolved. The CDR3 loop spans 13 amino acids. With 5 bases removed from V and 3 bases from J, the gap between germline ends came to 7 bases. Germline lookup yields CDR1 LNHDA and CDR2 SQIVND (reference sequence). The CDR3 region has the DNA TGTGCCAGTAGTGTCCCTGACACCGGGGAGCTGTTTTTT. Encoded protein: CASSVPDTGELFF.

The rearrangement uses TRBV2 and TRBJ2-5; D is uncertain. The CDR3 has 12 residues. Trimming removed 4 bases at V and 5 bases at J, with 8 bases between. Looked up from germline, CDR1 is SNHLY and CDR2 is FYNNEI. CDR3 sequence: CASSVADETQYF. The CDR3 bases are TGTGCCAGCAGTGTGGCCGATGAGACCCAGTACTTC. The variable domain in full, completed from reference TRBV2 and TRBJ2-5, reads EPEVTQTPSHQVTQMGQEVILRCVPISNHLYFYWYRQILGQKVEFLVSFYNNEISEKSEIFDDQFSVERPDGSNFTLKIRSTKLEDSAMYFCASSVADETQYFGPGTRLLVL.

The chain employs TRBV25-1 and TRBJ2-3, with TRBD1 identical over 9 bases. The junction had 6 bases not matched to a gene; V was cut back by 8 bases and J by 3 bases. This CDR3 has 14 amino acids. Germline V gene lookup returns CDR1 MGHDK and CDR2 SYGVNS. CDR3 in amino acids: CASAGGQGTDTQYF. The CDR3 coding sequence is TGTGCCAGCGCCGGCGGACAGGGGACAGATACGCAGTATTTT.

V gene TRBV2 combines with J gene TRBJ2-2, with 7 bases identical to TRBD1. V lost 6 bases to trimming and J lost 5 bases; unmatched junction nucleotides: 0. Germline lookup yields CDR1 SNHLY and CDR2 FYNNEI. This CDR3 region has 12 residues. CDR3: CASRTGTGELFF. CDR3 in DNA: TGTGCCAGCAGGACAGGGACCGGGGAGCTGTTTTTT.

This sequence joins TRBV7-9 and TRBJ1-6, with TRBD1 identical over 7 bases. This CDR3 is built from 14 residues. Germline V gene lookup returns CDR1 SEHNR and CDR2 FQNEAQ (reference sequence). After removal of 7 bases from V and 3 bases from J, the junction contained 3 bases not matched to a gene. CDR3 sequence: CASTGDSYNSPLHF. The DNA for the CDR3 is TGTGCCAGCACGGGGGACAGCTATAATTCACCCCTCCACTTT.

Many counts were recorded for this clonotype. The chain links TRBV14 to TRBJ2-2; TRBD1 might be the D (6 bases). CDR1 SGHDN and CDR2 FVKESK come from the germline V gene. The CDR3 is 14 amino acids. V lost 2 bases, J lost 7 bases, and 11 bases lay in between. The CDR3: CASSQTGIIGELFF. The CDR3 DNA reads TGTGCCAGCAGCCAAACAGGGATTATCGGGGAGCTGTTTTTT.

This clonotype was found many times. This sequence joins TRBV7-2 and TRBJ2-7; D remains unclear. Germline V gene sequence: CDR1 SGHTA, CDR2 FQGNSA. V lost 2 bases and J lost 0, with 8 bases in between. CDR3 length equals 14 residues. The CDR3 region is CASSLFLLSYEQYF. CDR3 DNA: TGTGCCAGCAGCTTATTCCTGCTCTCCTACGAGCAGTACTTC. Drawing the rest from reference TRBV7-2 and TRBJ2-7, the complete variable domain is GAGVSQSPSNKVTEKGKDVELRCDPISGHTALYWYRQSLGQGLEFLIYFQGNSAPDKSGLPSDRFSAERTGGSVSTLTIQRTQQEDSAVYLCASSLFLLSYEQYFGPGTRLTVT.

The chain couples TRBV28 to TRBJ1-5; weak D call: TRBD1 (5 bases). V gave up 11 bases and J gave up 6 bases, with 20 bases separating them. This CDR3 contains 14 residues. CDR1 and CDR2 from the germline V gene are MDHEN and SYDVKM. CDR3 DNA sequence: TGTGCCGCCGACCGGGCCTTCAGGGTTCAGCCCCAGCATTTT. Translation: CAADRAFRVQPQHF.

This clonotype showed up many times. The genes are TRBV4-1 and TRBJ1-2, with D possibly matching TRBD1 (5 bases). Trimming stripped 1 base from V and 5 bases from J, with 14 bases between. The germline CDR1 and CDR2 sequences are MGHRA and YSYEKL. The CDR3 is made up of 15 amino acids. The CDR3 reads CASSQGYPGPYGYTF. The DNA for the CDR3 is TGCGCCAGCAGCCAAGGGTACCCAGGGCCTTATGGCTACACCTTC.

Only one count was recorded for this clonotype. This chain links TRBV19 with TRBJ2-6, with a possible D match to TRBD2 (5 bases). Per the germline V gene, CDR1 is LNHDA and CDR2 is SQIVND (reference sequence). The ends were cut back, 5 bases at V and 10 bases at J, with 12 bases in the middle. The CDR3 loop spans 13 amino acids. The CDR3 is CASSDLGVNVLTF. The CDR3 DNA reads as TGTGCCAGTAGTGACCTCGGGGTGAACGTCCTGACTTTC.

This clonotype was picked up many times. The CDR3 spells CASSRGFQETQYF. CDR3 in DNA: TGCGCCAGCAGCAGGGGATTTCAAGAGACCCAGTACTTC. The gene calls are TRBV10-2 and TRBJ2-5; possibly TRBD1 for D (6 bases). The germline V gene has CDR1 WSHSY and CDR2 SAAADI. The CDR3 runs 13 residues. Trimming removed 6 bases from V and 2 bases from J, with 10 bases in between.

This clonotype was picked up a small number of times. The rearrangement joins TRBV2 to TRBJ2-3, with D uncertain. Between the trimmed V and J ends, which lost 7 bases and 3 bases, there was a span of 8 bases. From germline, CDR1 is SNHLY and CDR2 FYNNEI. CDR3 length: 12 residues. DNA of the CDR3: TGTGCCAGCAAGGGCGAAACAGATACGCAGTATTTT. Its protein product is CASKGETDTQYF.

A word on this clonotype: No conserved phenylalanine or tryptophan is present at the end of the CDR3, so a read error is the likely explanation. No DNA is shown, since the ends of the CDR3 on it are uncertain; the CDR3 is the one TCRdb lists. V usage is TRBV10-3 and J usage is TRBJ1-1; TRBD1 is the table's D call and was not checked against the DNA. Per the germline V gene, CDR1 is ENHRY and CDR2 is SYGVKD. With termini counted, the CDR3 has 11 amino acids. CDR3 loop: CAISAAGGPLY.

The CDR3 region is CSGSGGGETQYF. CDR3 DNA: TGCAGCGGATCAGGGGGCGGAGAGACCCAGTACTTC. The chain couples TRBV29-1 to TRBJ2-5; TRBD1 matches 8 bases. CDR1 is SQVTM and CDR2 is ANQGSEA in the germline V gene. After removal of 7 bases from V and 4 bases from J, the junction contained 5 bases not matched to a gene. The CDR3 length is 12 residues.

The chain is built from TRBV12-3 or TRBV12-4 and TRBJ2-3; 7 nucleotides agree with TRBD2. Trimming at V came to 1 base and at J to 10 bases, leaving 14 bases not matched to a gene. The CDR3 sequence is 16 residues long. For the CDR3, the DNA is TGTGCCAGCAGTTTAGGCGTCCCTAGCGGTACATCTGCGCAGTATTTT. This encodes CASSLGVPSGTSAQYF.

In this sample, this clonotype turned up many times. This chain joins TRBV7-9 and TRBJ2-5; no firm D call. The CDR3 spans 12 residues. CDR1 and CDR2 (germline): SEHNR, FQNEAQ (reference sequence). The ends were cut back, 8 bases at V and 4 bases at J, with 11 bases in the middle. CDR3 nucleotide sequence: TGTGCCAGCGAAATTAAGGGAGAGACCCAGTACTTC. Its protein product is CASEIKGETQYF. Together with reference TRBV7-9 and TRBJ2-5, the CDR3 gives the full variable domain: DTGVSQNPRHKITKRGQNVTFRCDPISEHNRLYWYRQTLGQGPEFLTYFQNEAQLEKSRLLSDRFSAERPKGSFSTLEIQRTEQGDSAMYLCASEIKGETQYFGPGTRLLVL.

The sample holds many counts of this clonotype. The chain combines TRBV4-1 with TRBJ1-5; 8 bases line up with TRBD1. This CDR3 has 15 amino acids. Germline CDR1 is MGHRA and CDR2 is YSYEKL. V shed 0 bases and J 11 bases; nucleotides not matched to a gene: 9. CDR3 bases: TGCGCCAGCAGCCAAGAAAGGACAGGGCGGTACACCCAGCATTTT. It codes for CASSQERTGRYTQHF.

The chain couples TRBV12-3 or TRBV12-4 to TRBJ2-3; D uncertain. Trimming shortened V by 3 bases and J by 9 bases, and 16 bases separated the two germline ends. The CDR3 consists of 14 residues. For the CDR3, the DNA is TGTGCCAGCAGTTTGGGTCAGGCCGACGTAACGCAGTATTTT. Protein: CASSLGQADVTQYF.

The chain's CDR3 is CASSTTTGTFYNEQFF. The CDR3 DNA reads as TGTGCCAGCAGCACAACGACAGGGACATTCTACAATGAGCAGTTCTTC. The chain has TRBV11-2 and TRBJ2-1, with 7 nucleotides matching TRBD1. Germline CDR1 and CDR2: SGHAT and FQNNGV. CDR3 length: 16 residues. Trimming at V came to 5 bases and at J to 3 bases, leaving 10 bases not matched to a gene.

This clonotype was observed at least ten times. In nucleotides, the CDR3 is TGTGCCAGCAGCTCCCTTGGTCGGGACACTGAAGCTTTCTTT. This gives the protein CASSSLGRDTEAFF. V is TRBV7-9 and J is TRBJ1-1, with D unclear. This CDR3 region has 14 residues. CDR1 SEHNR and CDR2 FQNEAQ come from the germline V gene (reference sequence). V was cut by 4 bases and J by 3 bases, with 12 bases left in between.

V is TRBV30 and J is TRBJ1-5, with D tentatively TRBD1 (5 bases). CDR3 length equals 13 residues. The V end lost 3 bases, the J end lost 9 bases, and 15 bases lay between the germline ends. Germline values: CDR1 GTSNPN, CDR2 SVGIG (reference sequence). The CDR3 bases are TGTGCCTGGAGCGGTCGGGGGAATTGGCCCCAGCATTTT. Translated: CAWSGRGNWPQHF.

This clonotype was counted many times. The V call is TRBV5-1, the J call TRBJ1-4; D is undetermined. Trimming left V 0 bases short and J 4 bases short, with 10 bases between. Germline V gene lookup returns CDR1 SGHRS and CDR2 YFSETQ. This CDR3 comprises 15 residues. In nucleotides, the CDR3 is TGCGCCAGCAGCTTGGATGCCAGCTATAATGAAAAACTGTTTTTT. Translation gives CASSLDASYNEKLFF.